These T cell receptor beta chains were read from a single sample in a study of OX40 agonist ivuxolimab in advanced cancers. TCRdb keeps only in-frame clones here, not all; method: immunoSEQ multiplex PCR. The sample consists of 90,000 to 100,000 clones, 80% to 90% of them appearing once. Sequences were derived from CD4+ or CD8+ T cells sorted from blood, sampled in a trial of the OX40 agonist ivuxolimab. Every receptor here comes from an adult with an advanced solid tumor such as melanoma, head and neck, liver or kidney cancer. Each CDR3 is given with its conserved first and last residue. Each record gives: CDR3 protein, CDR3 DNA, J gene, clone size, D gene, CDR3 length, V gene. D genes are given only for firm matches. Some rows have no size entry. The others give once, few or many, or a class for an expanded clone.

CDR3: CASSLELGLAGANEQFF; DNA: TGTGCCAGCAGCTTAGAATTGGGACTAGCGGGAGCGAATGAGCAGTTCTTC; J: TRBJ2-1; size: NA; D: TRBD2; length: 17; V: TRBV7-9
CDR3: CASSAIAGGEYEQYF; DNA: TGTGCCAGCAGTGCCATTGCGGGAGGGGAATACGAGCAGTACTTC; J: TRBJ2-7; size: NA; D: TRBD2; length: 15; V: TRBV27
CDR3: CASSLVGSSLNYGYTF; DNA: TGTGCCAGCAGCTTAGTCGGCAGCTCCCTAAACTATGGCTACACCTTC; J: TRBJ1-2; size: NA; D: NA; length: 16; V: TRBV7-2
CDR3: CASSRDRGLGEQYF; DNA: TGTGCCAGCAGTAGGGACAGGGGGCTGGGGGAGCAGTACTTC; J: TRBJ2-7; size: NA; D: TRBD1; length: 14; V: TRBV2
CDR3: CASSQDGRDGYNEQFF; DNA: TGCGCCAGCAGCCAAGATGGCAGGGACGGATACAATGAGCAGTTCTTC; J: TRBJ2-1; size: NA; D: NA; length: 16; V: TRBV4-1
CDR3: CAWTFSGNTIYF; DNA: TGTGCCTGGACCTTCTCTGGAAACACCATATATTTT; J: TRBJ1-3; size: NA; D: NA; length: 12; V: TRBV30
CDR3: CASSSPDSYEQYF; DNA: TGTGCCAGCAGCTCTCCGGACAGCTACGAGCAGTACTTC; J: TRBJ2-7; size: NA; D: NA; length: 13; V: TRBV5-4
CDR3: CGGGLAGGRETQYF; DNA: TGCGGGGGGGGACTAGCGGGAGGTCGAGAGACCCAGTACTTC; J: TRBJ2-5; size: NA; D: TRBD2; length: 14; V: TRBV7-2
CDR3: CASSLEAQFGQFF; DNA: TGTGCCAGCAGTCTCGAAGCCCAATTTGGGCAGTTCTTC; J: TRBJ2-1; size: NA; D: NA; length: 13; V: TRBV28
CDR3: CASSEAWAPVRSNQPQHF; DNA: TGTGCCAGCAGTGAAGCCTGGGCGCCGGTCCGTAGCAATCAGCCCCAGCATTTT; J: TRBJ1-5; size: many; D: NA; length: 18; V: TRBV2
CDR3: CASIGRAGSGNTIYF; DNA: TGTGCCAGCATCGGCCGCGCTGGCTCTGGAAACACCATATATTTT; J: TRBJ1-3; size: NA; D: NA; length: 15; V: TRBV6-5
CDR3: CASSLDIKETQYF; DNA: TGTGCCAGCAGTCTAGACATAAAAGAGACCCAGTACTTC; J: TRBJ2-5; size: once; D: NA; length: 13; V: TRBV5-4
CDR3: CASGGVSYEQYF; DNA: TGTGCCAGTGGGGGCGTCTCCTACGAGCAGTACTTC; J: TRBJ2-7; size: NA; D: NA; length: 12; V: TRBV10-3
CDR3: CAWSVKGIGTEAFF; DNA: TGTGCCTGGAGTGTAAAGGGGATCGGCACTGAAGCTTTCTTT; J: TRBJ1-1; size: few; D: NA; length: 14; V: TRBV30
CDR3: CASGIYRGSGSGANVLTF; DNA: TGCGCCAGCGGCATTTATAGGGGTAGCGGCTCTGGGGCCAACGTCCTGACTTTC; J: TRBJ2-6; size: NA; D: NA; length: 18; V: TRBV4-1
CDR3: CASSTGTYGYTF; DNA: TGTGCCAGTAGTACAGGGACCTATGGCTACACCTTC; J: TRBJ1-2; size: NA; D: NA; length: 12; V: TRBV19
CDR3: CASSYDGGFYGYTF; DNA: TGTGCCAGCAGTTACGACGGGGGGTTCTATGGCTACACCTTC; J: TRBJ1-2; size: NA; D: NA; length: 14; V: TRBV6-6
CDR3: CASSQGRGTGRATNEKLFF; DNA: TGCGCCAGCAGCCAAGGGCGTGGGACAGGGAGGGCAACTAATGAAAAACTGTTTTTT; J: TRBJ1-4; size: NA; D: TRBD1; length: 19; V: TRBV4-3
CDR3: CASRFGGGRNQPQHF; DNA: TGTGCCAGCAGATTCGGGGGGGGACGAAATCAGCCCCAGCATTTT; J: TRBJ1-5; size: few; D: NA; length: 15; V: TRBV28
CDR3: CASSSVGGQGDTDTQYF; DNA: TGTGCCAGCAGTTCCGTTGGGGGACAGGGGGACACAGATACGCAGTATTTT; J: TRBJ2-3; size: NA; D: TRBD1; length: 17; V: TRBV28
CDR3: CASSLQGQEKLFF; DNA: TGTGCCAGCAGCCTACAGGGGCAGGAAAAACTGTTTTTT; J: TRBJ1-4; size: NA; D: TRBD1; length: 13; V: TRBV7-2
CDR3: CASSQSGLAGTGELFF; DNA: TGTGCCAGCAGTCAAAGCGGACTAGCGGGGACCGGGGAGCTGTTTTTT; J: TRBJ2-2; size: NA; D: TRBD2; length: 16; V: TRBV28
CDR3: CASSLRGTSNLNEQFF; DNA: TGCGCCAGCAGCCTTAGGGGGACTAGTAATCTCAATGAGCAGTTCTTC; J: TRBJ2-1; size: NA; D: TRBD2; length: 16; V: TRBV4-1
CDR3: CASSAGTATDYTF; DNA: TGTGCCAGCAGCGCCGGGACAGCCACCGACTACACCTTC; J: TRBJ1-2; size: few; D: TRBD1; length: 13; V: TRBV4-2
CDR3: CASSPTGTEAFF; DNA: TGTGCCAGCTCCCCGACCGGTACTGAAGCTTTCTTT; J: TRBJ1-1; size: NA; D: NA; length: 12; V: TRBV18
CDR3: CASTVQGYYEQYF; DNA: TGTGCCAGCACCGTACAGGGTTACTACGAGCAGTACTTC; J: TRBJ2-7; size: NA; D: NA; length: 13; V: TRBV28